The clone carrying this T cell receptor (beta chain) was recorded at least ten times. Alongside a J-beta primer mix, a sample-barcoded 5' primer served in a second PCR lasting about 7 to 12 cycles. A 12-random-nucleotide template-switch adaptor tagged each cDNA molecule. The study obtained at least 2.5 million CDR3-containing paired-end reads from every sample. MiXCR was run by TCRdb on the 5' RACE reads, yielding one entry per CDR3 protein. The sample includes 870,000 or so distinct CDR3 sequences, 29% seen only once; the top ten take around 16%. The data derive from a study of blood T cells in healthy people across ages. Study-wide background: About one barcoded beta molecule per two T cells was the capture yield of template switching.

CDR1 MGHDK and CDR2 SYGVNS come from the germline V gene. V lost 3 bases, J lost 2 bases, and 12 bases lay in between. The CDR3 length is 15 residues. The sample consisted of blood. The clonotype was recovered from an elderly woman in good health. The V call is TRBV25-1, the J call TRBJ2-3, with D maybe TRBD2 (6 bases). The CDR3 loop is CASSEVSGYTDTQYF. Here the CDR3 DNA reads TGTGCCAGCAGTGAGGTTAGCGGTTACACAGATACGCAGTATTTT.